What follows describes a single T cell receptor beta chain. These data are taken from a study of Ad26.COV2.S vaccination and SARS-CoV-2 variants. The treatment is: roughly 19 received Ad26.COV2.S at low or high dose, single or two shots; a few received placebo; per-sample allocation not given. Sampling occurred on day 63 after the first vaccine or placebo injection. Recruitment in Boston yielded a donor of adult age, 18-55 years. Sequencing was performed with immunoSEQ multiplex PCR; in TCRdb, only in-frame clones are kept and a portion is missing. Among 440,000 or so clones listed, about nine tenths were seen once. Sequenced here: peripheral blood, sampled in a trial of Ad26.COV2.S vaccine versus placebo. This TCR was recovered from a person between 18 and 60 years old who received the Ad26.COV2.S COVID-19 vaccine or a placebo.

The chain's CDR3 is CASSHRAGLSVDTQYF. In DNA, the CDR3 is TGTGCCAGCAGCCACCGGGCGGGCTTGAGTGTAGATACGCAGTATTTT. The V call is TRBV7-9, the J call TRBJ2-3, with D possibly matching TRBD2 (5 bases). Germline V gene sequence: CDR1 SEHNR, CDR2 FQNEAQ (reference sequence). The CDR3 has 16 residues. V was pared by 5 bases and J by 5 bases, with 20 bases between.